This T cell receptor (beta chain) was identified during a study of blood T cell repertoires in COVID-19. Overall study: The cDNA or gDNA used as material had been derived from T cells, B-cell-depleted T cells, or PBMCs.

The germline CDR1 and CDR2 sequences are LGHDT and YNNKEL (reference sequence). The ends were cut back, 1 base at V and 5 bases at J, with 9 bases in the middle. There are 14 residues in the CDR3. Authors' processing steps: Amplified reference gene primers provided the basis for estimating nucleated cell counts. Sequencing was performed with immunoSEQ multiplex PCR; in TCRdb, only in-frame clones are kept and a portion is missing. D and trimming come from the DNA, and the V and J calls and clone size come from that table. The data contain about 160,000 clones, 70% to 85% of them singletons. The sequence was collected from a woman older than 75 with acute or convalescent COVID-19. The rearrangement uses TRBV3-1 (or the pseudogene TRBV3-2) and TRBJ2-1; a weak D match, TRBD2 (6 bases). Material: peripheral blood. CDR3 sequence (DNA): TGTGCCAGCAGCCAAGTCGCTAGCGACAATGAGCAGTTCTTC. Its protein product is CASSQVASDNEQFF.